One sample yielded the 14 T cell receptor beta chains listed below, sequenced in a study of CD8+ T cells in alopecia areata. Sequencing templates came from extracted RNA that was reverse transcribed into cDNA. TCRdb's table, derived via immunoSEQ multiplex PCR, lists solely in-frame clones and lacks some. The table has around 120,000 clones, roughly 66% seen once; the top ten hold 2.8%. Sequenced: CD4+ T cells sorted from blood. These receptors were taken from a human donor in good health.

The chain combines TRBV5-6 with TRBJ2-5, with a weak D call TRBD2 (6 bases). Germline V gene sequence: CDR1 SGHDT, CDR2 YYEEEE. With 4 bases removed from V and 5 bases from J, the gap between germline ends came to 15 bases. The CDR3 loop spans 14 amino acids. In nucleotides, the CDR3 is TGTGCCAGCAGCGCGACTAGAACCGCGGAGACCCAGTACTTC. It codes for CASSATRTAETQYF.

This rearrangement joins TRBV7-2 to TRBJ1-5; D not certain. CDR1 is SGHTA and CDR2 is FQGNSA in the germline V gene. Trimming shortened V by 3 bases and J by 0 bases, and 9 bases separated the two germline ends. This CDR3 has 15 residues. The CDR3 loop reads CASSLMGYSNQPQHF. The CDR3 DNA reads TGTGCCAGCAGCTTGATGGGCTATAGCAATCAGCCCCAGCATTTT.

This sequence joins TRBV30 and TRBJ1-2; D possibly corresponds to TRBD1 (6 bases). V lost 1 base and J lost 5, with 11 bases in between. Germline-derived CDR1 and CDR2 are GTSNPN and SVGIG (reference sequence). This CDR3 has 13 residues. This chain's CDR3 is CAWSEGGLYGYTF. The CDR3 coding sequence is TGTGCCTGGAGTGAAGGGGGTCTGTATGGCTACACCTTC.

Note on this clone: This sample also contains other DNA sequences that code for the same CDR3. This chain uses TRBV29-1 with TRBJ1-1, with a tentative D call TRBD1 (6 bases). This CDR3 contains 10 residues. Deletions cut 7 bases from V and 8 bases from J, with 11 bases between. The germline V gene has CDR1 SQVTM and CDR2 ANQGSEA. In DNA, the CDR3 is TGCAGCGCCGGGACAACCGAAGCTTTCTTT. Translation gives CSAGTTEAFF.

The rearrangement links TRBV27 to TRBJ1-5; possible D gene TRBD1, 6 bases. Germline loops: CDR1 MNHEY, CDR2 SMNVEV (reference sequence). Deletions cut 6 bases from V and 5 bases from J, with 17 bases between. This CDR3 has 15 residues. The CDR3 coding sequence is TGTGCCAGCAGGGCGGGGCAGGGGTTCCATCAGCCCCAGCATTTT. It codes for CASRAGQGFHQPQHF.

J is TRBJ1-2 and V is TRBV7-9; D ambiguous. Germline V gene data show CDR1 as SEHNR and CDR2 as FQNEAQ (reference sequence). The ends were cut back, 0 bases at V and 4 bases at J, with 12 bases in the middle. This CDR3 comprises 15 residues. CDR3 residues: CASSLAEDGTYGYTF. CDR3 sequence (DNA): TGTGCCAGCAGCTTAGCGGAGGACGGCACCTATGGCTACACCTTC.

V is TRBV30 and J is TRBJ2-7; D remains ambiguous. The CDR3 is made up of 11 amino acids. Germline V CDR1 and CDR2: GTSNPN, SVGIG (reference sequence). V lost 0 bases and J 4 bases, leaving 4 bases between the germline ends. The chain's CDR3 is CAWSVRYEQYF. The CDR3 DNA reads as TGTGCCTGGAGTGTGAGATACGAGCAGTACTTC. Looking up the rest from reference TRBV30 and TRBJ2-7 gives the full variable domain: SQTIHQWPATLVQPVGSPLSLECTVEGTSNPNLYWYRQAAGRGLQLLFYSVGIGQISSEVPQNLSASRPQDRQFILSSKKLLLSDSGFYLCAWSVRYEQYFGPGTRLTVT.

This clone was recorded a few times. V is TRBV5-6 and J is TRBJ2-1, with D possibly TRBD2 on 6 matching bases. Per the germline V gene, CDR1 is SGHDT and CDR2 is YYEEEE. V was pared by 5 bases and J by 7 bases, with 16 bases between. The CDR3 runs 14 residues. For the CDR3, the DNA is TGTGCCAGCAGAGGGGACTTCGGAGGGAATGAGCAGTTCTTC. Translated, it gives CASRGDFGGNEQFF.

The rearrangement links TRBV2 to TRBJ2-3, with D uncertain. Germline V gene lookup returns CDR1 SNHLY and CDR2 FYNNEI. V lost 2 bases to trimming and J lost 1 base, with 25 bases between them. This CDR3 region has 20 residues. The CDR3 sequence is CASSEKRPGRRFHGTDTQYF. Written as DNA, the CDR3 is TGTGCCAGCAGTGAAAAGCGACCGGGCCGCCGGTTCCACGGCACAGATACGCAGTATTTT.

V and J are TRBV7-6 and TRBJ2-3; 8 nucleotides align to TRBD2. Germline loops: CDR1 SGHVS, CDR2 FNYEAQ. V lost 4 bases and J lost 0; bases outside the gene matches: 3. This CDR3 spans 15 amino acids. In nucleotides, the CDR3 is TGTGCCAGCAGCTCAGCGGGGGCCAGCACAGATACGCAGTATTTT. Its translation: CASSSAGASTDTQYF. The full variable domain, rest sourced from reference TRBV7-6 and TRBJ2-3, is GAGVSQSPRYKVTKRGQDVALRCDPISGHVSLYWYRQALGQGPEFLTYFNYEAQQDKSGLPNDRFSAERPEGSISTLTIQRTEQRDSAMYRCASSSAGASTDTQYFGPGTRLTVL.

J is TRBJ2-5 and V is TRBV7-8; 7 nucleotides match TRBD1. Germline V lookup: CDR1 SGHVS, CDR2 FQNEAQ. This CDR3 is 14 amino acids long. V trimming: 5 bases; J trimming: 2 bases; junction bases outside the gene matches: 5. The CDR3, as DNA: TGTGCCAGCAGCCAGGGACAGATTCAAGAGACCCAGTACTTC. Translation: CASSQGQIQETQYF.

This clone was picked up a small number of times. The chain recombines TRBV15 with TRBJ2-2; D may be TRBD2 (5 bases). With 2 bases removed from V and 4 bases from J, the gap between germline ends came to 11 bases. The CDR3 has 15 amino acids. Germline CDR1 LNHNV, CDR2 YYDKDF (reference sequence). CDR3 sequence reads: CATSRSQGSTGELFF. The CDR3 bases are TGTGCCACCAGCAGATCACAAGGGAGCACCGGGGAGCTGTTTTTT.

The chain links TRBV5-1 to TRBJ2-5, with 7 positions matching TRBD2. J was trimmed by 0 bases and V by 4 bases; bases with no gene match: 3. CDR3 length equals 14 residues. Per the germline V gene, CDR1 is SGHRS and CDR2 is YFSETQ. CDR3 DNA: TGCGCCAGCAGCGTCGGGGGGAACCAAGAGACCCAGTACTTC. As protein: CASSVGGNQETQYF.

The J gene is TRBJ2-2, the V gene TRBV5-1; no clear D. Germline V lookup: CDR1 SGHRS, CDR2 YFSETQ. CDR3 length: 15 amino acids. Trimming left V 0 bases short and J 1 base short, with 7 bases between. The CDR3 loop is CASSLGGMNTGELFF. CDR3 DNA: TGCGCCAGCAGCTTGGGTGGTATGAACACCGGGGAGCTGTTTTTT.